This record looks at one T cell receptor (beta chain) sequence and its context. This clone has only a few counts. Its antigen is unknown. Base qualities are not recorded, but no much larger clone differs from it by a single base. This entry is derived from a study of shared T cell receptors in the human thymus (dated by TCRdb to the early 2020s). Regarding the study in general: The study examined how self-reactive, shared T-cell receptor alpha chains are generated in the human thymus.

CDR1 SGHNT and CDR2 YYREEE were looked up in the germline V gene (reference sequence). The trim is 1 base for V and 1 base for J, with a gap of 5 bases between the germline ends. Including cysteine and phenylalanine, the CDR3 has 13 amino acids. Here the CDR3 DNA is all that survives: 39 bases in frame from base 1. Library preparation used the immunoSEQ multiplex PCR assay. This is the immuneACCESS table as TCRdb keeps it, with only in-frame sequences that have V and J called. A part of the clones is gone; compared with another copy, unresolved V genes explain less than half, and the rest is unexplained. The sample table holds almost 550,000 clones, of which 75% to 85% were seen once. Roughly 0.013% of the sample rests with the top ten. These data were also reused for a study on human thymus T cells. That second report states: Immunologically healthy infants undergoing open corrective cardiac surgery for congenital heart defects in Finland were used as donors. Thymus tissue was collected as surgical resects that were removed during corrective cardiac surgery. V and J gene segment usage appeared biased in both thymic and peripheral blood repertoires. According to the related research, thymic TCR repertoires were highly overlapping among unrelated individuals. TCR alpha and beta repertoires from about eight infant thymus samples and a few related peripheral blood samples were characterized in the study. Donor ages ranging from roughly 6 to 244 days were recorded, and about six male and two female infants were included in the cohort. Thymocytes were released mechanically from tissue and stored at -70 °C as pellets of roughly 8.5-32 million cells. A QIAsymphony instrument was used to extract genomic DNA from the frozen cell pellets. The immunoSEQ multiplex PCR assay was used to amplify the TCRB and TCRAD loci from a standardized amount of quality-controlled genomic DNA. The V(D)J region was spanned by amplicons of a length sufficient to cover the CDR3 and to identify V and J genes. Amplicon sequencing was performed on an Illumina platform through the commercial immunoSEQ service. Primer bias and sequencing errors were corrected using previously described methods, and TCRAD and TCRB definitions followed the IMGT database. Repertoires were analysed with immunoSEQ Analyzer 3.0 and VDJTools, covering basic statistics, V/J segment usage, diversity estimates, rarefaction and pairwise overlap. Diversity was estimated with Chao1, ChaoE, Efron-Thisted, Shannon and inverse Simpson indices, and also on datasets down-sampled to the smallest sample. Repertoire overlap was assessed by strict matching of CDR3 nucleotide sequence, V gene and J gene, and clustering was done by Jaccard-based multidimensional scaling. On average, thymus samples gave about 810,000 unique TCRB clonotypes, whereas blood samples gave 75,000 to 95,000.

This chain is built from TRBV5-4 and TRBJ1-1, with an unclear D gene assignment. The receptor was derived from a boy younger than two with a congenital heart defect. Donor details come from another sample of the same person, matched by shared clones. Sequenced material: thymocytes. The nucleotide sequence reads TGTGCCAGCAGCTTGACAAAGAACACTGAAGCTTTCTTT. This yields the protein CASSLTKNTEAFF. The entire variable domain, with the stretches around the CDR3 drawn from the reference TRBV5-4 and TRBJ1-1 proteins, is ETGVTQSPTHLIKTRGQQVTLRCSSQSGHNTVSWYQQALGQGPQFIFQYYREEENGRGNFPPRFSGLQFPNYSSELNVNALELDDSALYLCASSLTKNTEAFFGQGTRLTVV.